These 9 T cell receptor beta chains came from one sample sequenced in a study of Tregs in tolerant kidney transplant recipients. Sequencing was performed with immunoSEQ multiplex PCR; in TCRdb, only in-frame clones are kept and a portion is missing. The sample shows about 18,000 clones, approximately 80% of them seen only once. The sample consisted of Tregs from blood. The receptors originated from a human donor in good health.

This clone was observed a handful of times. The J gene is TRBJ2-3, the V gene TRBV7-9, with D unclear. V shed 4 bases and J shed 3 bases, with 2 bases lying between them. Germline-derived CDR1 and CDR2 are SEHNR and FQNEAQ (reference sequence). The CDR3 contains 11 residues. CDR3 sequence reads: CASSWTDTQYF. The CDR3 DNA is TGTGCCAGCAGCTGGACAGATACGCAGTATTTT.

This clone rates as medium-sized. The chain has TRBV10-3 and TRBJ2-1; no definite D call. Looked up from germline, CDR1 is ENHRY and CDR2 is SYGVKD. This CDR3 has 13 residues. Trimming took off 6 bases at V and 8 bases at J, with 14 bases between the two ends. CDR3 residues: CAIRFRPDHEQFF. The CDR3 DNA reads as TGTGCCATCAGGTTCAGACCGGATCATGAGCAGTTCTTC.

This rearrangement joins TRBV27 to TRBJ1-5; TRBD1 agrees at 7 bases. Germline values: CDR1 MNHEY, CDR2 SMNVEV (reference sequence). The CDR3 extends over 15 amino acids. The V segment lost 3 bases and the J segment 9 bases; nucleotides outside the gene matches: 11. This CDR3 reads CASSLRGGSPRPQHF. In nucleotides, the CDR3 is TGTGCCAGCAGTTTGAGAGGGGGCTCCCCAAGGCCCCAGCATTTT.

This chain uses TRBV18 with TRBJ2-2; D uncertain. This CDR3 region has 17 residues. V lost 3 bases and J 6 bases, leaving 20 bases between the germline ends. CDR1 KGHSH and CDR2 LQKENI come from the germline V gene. The CDR3, as DNA: TGTGCCAGCTCACCCGATCCACAGCTGGCTCGGGCCGGGGAGCTGTTTTTT. Amino acid sequence: CASSPDPQLARAGELFF.

The chain carries TRBV5-5 and TRBJ2-7; D ambiguous. Germline V gives CDR1 SGHKS, CDR2 YYEKEE (reference sequence). The CDR3 spans 13 residues. The V and J ends lost 1 base and 1 base respectively, with 6 bases between them. CDR3 in DNA: TGTGCCAGCAGCTTGAAGGGTTCCTACGAGCAGTACTTC. Its translation is CASSLKGSYEQYF. Supplemented by reference TRBV5-5 and TRBJ2-7, the full variable domain reads DAGVTQSPTHLIKTRGQQVTLRCSPISGHKSVSWYQQVLGQGPQFIFQYYEKEERGRGNFPDRFSARQFPNYSSELNVNALLLGDSALYLCASSLKGSYEQYFGPGTRLTVT.

V usage is TRBV19 and J usage is TRBJ1-5; D may be TRBD1 (6 bases). This CDR3 spans 16 amino acids. With 6 bases removed from V and 0 bases from J, the gap between germline ends came to 15 bases. Germline CDR1 is LNHDA and CDR2 is SQIVND (reference sequence). This chain's CDR3 is CASSDGQINSNQPQHF. The CDR3 DNA reads as TGTGCCAGTAGCGACGGACAGATCAATAGCAATCAGCCCCAGCATTTT.

V usage is TRBV30 and J usage is TRBJ2-2; TRBD2 matches at 7 bases. Germline trimming cut 4 bases from V and 3 bases from J; bases unmatched to any gene: 5. Per the germline V gene, CDR1 is GTSNPN and CDR2 is SVGIG (reference sequence). CDR3 length: 14 residues. Here the CDR3 reads CAWTAGRDTGELFF. Here the CDR3 DNA reads TGTGCCTGGACGGCAGGGAGGGACACCGGGGAGCTGTTTTTT.

This sequence joins TRBV6-1 and TRBJ1-6; TRBD1 matches at 10 bases. CDR1 is MNHNS and CDR2 is SASEGT in the germline V gene. V was pared by 6 bases and J by 7 bases, with 6 bases of the junction left unmatched. CDR3 length: 15 amino acids. The DNA of the CDR3 is TGTGCCAGCAGAAAGAGGGGACAGGGGAATTCACCCCTCCACTTT. Translation: CASRKRGQGNSPLHF.

This clone was recorded only once. The chain recombines TRBV2 with TRBJ2-7, with D unresolved. The V end lost 9 bases, the J end lost 0 bases, and 15 bases lay between the germline ends. The germline gives CDR1 SNHLY, CDR2 FYNNEI. The CDR3 loop spans 14 amino acids. The CDR3 loop reads CASDADGFSYEQYF. CDR3 nucleotide sequence: TGTGCCAGTGATGCCGACGGCTTCTCCTACGAGCAGTACTTC. The full variable domain, its missing parts supplied by reference TRBV2 and TRBJ2-7, is EPEVTQTPSHQVTQMGQEVILRCVPISNHLYFYWYRQILGQKVEFLVSFYNNEISEKSEIFDDQFSVERPDGSNFTLKIRSTKLEDSAMYFCASDADGFSYEQYFGPGTRLTVT.